This T cell receptor (beta chain) was captured by sequencing in a study of regulatory T cells in long-lasting Graves disease. TCR beta libraries were built with iRepertoire HTBI primers and Arm-PCR of CDR3 regions. Via MiXCR, TCRdb re-called the multiplex PCR reads, giving one row per CDR3 protein. Of 350,000 to 550,000 distinct CDR3 sequences in the sample, 14% were seen once. The V and J ends lost 3 bases and 0 bases respectively, with 7 bases between them. This CDR3 comprises 14 residues. The germline gives CDR1 LNHDA, CDR2 SQIVND (reference sequence). Time point: newly diagnosed GD, antithyroid drugs for less than 3 months. PBMC RNA was the source of the TCR library. These data were also reused for a study on T cells in Graves' hyperthyroidism and ophthalmopathy.

The chain has TRBV19 and TRBJ2-3; a weak D match, TRBD2 (6 bases). This sequence was found in a woman between 50 and 59 years old with Graves disease. The source was peripheral blood mononuclear cells (PBMCs), collected at new diagnosis, from a patient treated with antithyroid drugs. In nucleotides, the CDR3 is TGTGCCAGTAGTATCGGACTAAGCACAGATACGCAGTATTTT. This codes for CASSIGLSTDTQYF.